These 4 T cell receptor beta chains originate from one sample sequenced in a study of T cell repertoires in cytomegalovirus infection. TCRdb redid the calling of the reads with MiXCR, one entry per CDR3 protein. The sample lists about 230,000 distinct CDR3 sequences, approximately 22% seen once, with over 15% in the top ten. The sequencing sample was made of CD8+ T cells from PBMCs. The receptors were gathered from a human donor in good health (CMV status not recorded). Some clones in this sample may be carry-over from other donors' samples.

In this sample, this clonotype turned up a few times. V is TRBV5-6 and J is TRBJ1-1; D gene unclear. V lost 4 bases and J lost 1, with 14 bases in between. Germline loops: CDR1 SGHDT, CDR2 YYEEEE. The CDR3 covers 15 residues. CDR3 sequence reads: CASSSGWRGNTEAFF. The CDR3, as DNA: TGTGCCAGCAGCAGCGGCTGGCGAGGGAACACTGAAGCTTTCTTT.

The V and J genes are TRBV20-1 and TRBJ2-3, with D tentatively TRBD1 or TRBD2 (6 bases each). The CDR3 has 15 residues. V was pared by 0 bases and J by 3 bases, with 13 bases between. Germline V gene lookup returns CDR1 DFQATT and CDR2 SNEGSKA (reference sequence). CDR3 coding DNA: TGCAGTGCTAGAGATGTCGGGGGCTTAACAGATACGCAGTATTTT. It yields the protein CSARDVGGLTDTQYF.

This clonotype has ten or more counts. The chain has TRBV7-9 and TRBJ2-1, with D perhaps TRBD1 or TRBD2 (6 bases each). CDR1 is SEHNR and CDR2 is FQNEAQ in the germline V gene (reference sequence). There are 14 residues in the CDR3. Trimming removed 1 base at V and 8 bases at J, with 12 bases between. As DNA, the CDR3 is TGTGCCAGCAGCTTAGGGGGGGCCCAAGATGAGCAGTTCTTC. This gives the protein CASSLGGAQDEQFF. The full variable domain, its missing parts supplied by reference TRBV7-9 and TRBJ2-1, is DTGVSQNPRHKITKRGQNVTFRCDPISEHNRLYWYRQTLGQGPEFLTYFQNEAQLEKSRLLSDRFSAERPKGSFSTLEIQRTEQGDSAMYLCASSLGGAQDEQFFGPGTRLTVL.

This clonotype was detected ten times or more. For the CDR3, the DNA is TGTGCCAGCAGCCCCCGGCTAGCGCCGAGCTCCTACAATGAGCAGTTCTTC. Protein product: CASSPRLAPSSYNEQFF. The V call is TRBV7-9, the J call TRBJ2-1, with D possibly matching TRBD2 (6 bases). The V end was cut by 5 bases, the J end by 0 bases, with 17 bases between. The CDR3 runs 17 residues. Germline CDR1 reads SEHNR; CDR2 reads FQNEAQ (reference sequence).